This T cell receptor (beta chain) was profiled in a study of control samples from healthy donors and cancer patients. Libraries were prepared by immunoSEQ multiplex PCR; TCRdb keeps only in-frame clonotypes and omits some of them. Among about 55,000 clones listed, approximately 94% were seen once. V lost 4 bases and J 0 bases, leaving 7 bases between the germline ends. Germline V gives CDR1 LNHNV, CDR2 YYDKDF (reference sequence). There are 14 residues in the CDR3. The rearrangement uses TRBV15 and TRBJ1-3; D gene unclear. The sequenced sample was blood. The source is a woman aged 18-35 years in good health. The CDR3 sequence: CATSKADSGNTIYF. The CDR3 DNA is TGTGCCACCAGCAAAGCAGACTCTGGAAACACCATATATTTT.